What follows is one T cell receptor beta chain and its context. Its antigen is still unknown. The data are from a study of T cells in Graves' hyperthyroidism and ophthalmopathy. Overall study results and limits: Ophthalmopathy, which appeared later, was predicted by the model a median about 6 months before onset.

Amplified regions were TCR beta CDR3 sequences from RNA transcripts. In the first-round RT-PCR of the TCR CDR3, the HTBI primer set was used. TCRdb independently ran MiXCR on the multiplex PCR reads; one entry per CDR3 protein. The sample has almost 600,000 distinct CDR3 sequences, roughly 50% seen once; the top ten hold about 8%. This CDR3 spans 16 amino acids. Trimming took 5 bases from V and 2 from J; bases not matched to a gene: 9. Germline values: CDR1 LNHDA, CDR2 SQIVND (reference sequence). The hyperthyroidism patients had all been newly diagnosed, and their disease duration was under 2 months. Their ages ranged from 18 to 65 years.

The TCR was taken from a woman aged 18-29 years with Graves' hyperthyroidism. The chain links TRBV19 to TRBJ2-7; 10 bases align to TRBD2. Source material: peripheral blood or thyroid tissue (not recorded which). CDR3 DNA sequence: TGTGCCAGTAGTCCCCGTGCTAGCGGGAGCGCCTACGAGCAGTACTTC. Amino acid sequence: CASSPRASGSAYEQYF.